Listed below are T cell receptor beta chains from one sample, sequenced in a study of post-analysis software for immune sequencing data. TCRdb ran MiXCR on the PCR reads and lists one entry per CDR3 protein. The sample has 800,000 to 950,000 distinct CDR3 sequences; about 53% are singletons. The sequencing sample was made of blood. These receptors originate from a girl aged 5 to 17 with multiple sclerosis. Each CDR3 is given with its conserved first and last residue. D genes are given only for firm matches. Size tells how often a clone was seen (once, few, many) or the class of an expanded clone, and some rows leave it out.

cdr3_length j_call clone_size v_call d_call cdr3_nt cdr3_aa
18 TRBJ2-1 few TRBV29-1 TRBD2 TGCAGCGTCCTAAGGACTAGCGGGAGAAGGAGCTCCTACAATGAGCAGTTCTTC CSVLRTSGRRSSYNEQFF
16 TRBJ2-3 many TRBV5-1 TRBD2 TGTGCCAGCAGTTTAGGGCTAGCGGGAGGCACAGATACGCAGTATTTT CASSLGLAGGTDTQYF
13 TRBJ2-7 - TRBV12-3/TRBV12-4 - TGTGCCAGCAGTCTCAGTGGTCCCACCGAGCAGTACTTC CASSLSGPTEQYF
15 TRBJ1-5 - TRBV5-5 TRBD1 TGTGCCAGCAGCTGGACAGGGGGAAGCAATCAGCCCCAGCATTTT CASSWTGGSNQPQHF
10 TRBJ2-1 - TRBV29-1 - TGCAGCGTTATATACAATGAGCAGTTCTTC CSVIYNEQFF
15 TRBJ1-2 - TRBV14 TRBD1 TGTGCCAGCAGCCGGATCGACAGGGTGTGGGATGGCTACACCTTC CASSRIDRVWDGYTF
13 TRBJ2-7 - TRBV29-1 - TGCAGCGTTGCTTCCCAACAGGGATACGAGCAGTACTTC CSVASQQGYEQYF
17 TRBJ2-2 - TRBV4-1 TRBD1 TGCGCCAGCAGCCAAGCCAAGGGACAGTCGACCACCGGGGAGCTGTTTTTT CASSQAKGQSTTGELFF
20 TRBJ1-5 - TRBV12-3/TRBV12-4 TRBD1 TGTGCCAGCAGTTTAAGTGATTGGACAGGGGGCACGTATAGCAATCAGCCCCAGCATTTT CASSLSDWTGGTYSNQPQHF
16 TRBJ2-3 - TRBV29-1 - TGCAGCGTTGAAAACCCCGCTGGGTTAAGTACAGATACGCAGTATTTT CSVENPAGLSTDTQYF
18 TRBJ1-2 - TRBV20-1 TRBD1 TGCAGTGCTAGAGGTCTAAGGGACAGCTCCACCGTCTTTTATGGCTACACCTTC CSARGLRDSSTVFYGYTF
17 TRBJ1-1 - TRBV20-1 TRBD1 TGCAGTGCTAGAGATTTGAGGGCAGGGGGCATGAACACTGAAGCTTTCTTT CSARDLRAGGMNTEAFF
14 TRBJ2-5 - TRBV29-1 TRBD1 TGCAGCGTTGGGGACAGGGCTATCCAAGAGACCCAGTACTTC CSVGDRAIQETQYF
16 TRBJ2-1 few TRBV7-3 - TGTGCCAGCAGCCCCAAAAGCCCGGGGCTTTACAATGAGCAGTTCTTC CASSPKSPGLYNEQFF
17 TRBJ2-1 few TRBV15 - TGTGCCACCAGCAGAGTAGGGGGAGAGGAGCCCTACAATGAGCAGTTCTTC CATSRVGGEEPYNEQFF
18 TRBJ1-2 - TRBV7-2 - TGTGCCAGCAGCTTAGGTCCGGGTCGGATTTCTATTAACTATGGCTACACCTTC CASSLGPGRISINYGYTF
18 TRBJ1-2 - TRBV4-2 - TGTGCCAGCAGCCAAGAACACACGGGACGGCCGATTAGTTATGGCTACACCTTC CASSQEHTGRPISYGYTF
15 TRBJ2-1 - TRBV7-2 - TGTGCCAGCAGCTTGCTTTCTAACTCCTACAATGAGCAGTTCTTC CASSLLSNSYNEQFF
13 TRBJ2-7 few TRBV29-1 - TGCAGCGTTGGGCGGGCAAACTCCTACGAGCAGTACTTC CSVGRANSYEQYF
17 TRBJ2-4 few TRBV15 - TGTGCCACCAGCAGAGAGGGTGCTCGGGGGGCCAAAAACATTCAGTACTTC CATSREGARGAKNIQYF
17 TRBJ2-1 - TRBV18 TRBD1 TGTGCCAGCTCATTCTCCCGGGACAGGGTTACCTACAATGAGCAGTTCTTC CASSFSRDRVTYNEQFF
13 TRBJ1-1 few TRBV29-1 - TGCAGCGTTCAGGGCAGAATGAACACTGAAGCTTTCTTT CSVQGRMNTEAFF
13 TRBJ1-1 - TRBV10-3 - TGTGCCATGAGGAAGGGAGAAAGCACTGAAGCTTTCTTT CAMRKGESTEAFF
12 TRBJ1-2 - TRBV30 - TGTGCCTGGACAAGACAGTCCTATGGCTACACCTTC CAWTRQSYGYTF
13 TRBJ1-2 - TRBV7-9 - TGTGCCAGCAGCTTAATCGGGAACTATGGCTACACCTTC CASSLIGNYGYTF
13 TRBJ2-5 many TRBV18 - TGTGCCAGCTCACCGGACGGCCAAGAGACCCAGTACTTC CASSPDGQETQYF
14 TRBJ2-5 - TRBV2 TRBD1 TGTGCCAGCAATAGACAGGGGGCGTCTGAGACCCAGTACTTC CASNRQGASETQYF
14 TRBJ2-7 few TRBV5-1 - TGTGCCAGCAGCCTAGCCGTGGGCTCCTACGAGCAGTACTTC CASSLAVGSYEQYF
13 TRBJ2-5 - TRBV10-3 TRBD1 TGTGCCATCAGTGGGACAGGCCAAGAGACCCAGTACTTC CAISGTGQETQYF
16 TRBJ1-5 few TRBV10-3 TRBD1 TGTGCCATCAGCCGCGACAGGGGACTTGGCAATCAGCCCCAGCATTTT CAISRDRGLGNQPQHF
13 TRBJ2-7 - TRBV6-2/TRBV6-3 TRBD1 TGTGCCAGCAGAACGACAGGGAACCACGAGCAGTACTTC CASRTTGNHEQYF
17 TRBJ2-2 - TRBV6-6 - TGTGCCAGCAGTTACGGTTCTGTTTCGATAGTGACCGGGGAGCTGTTTTTT CASSYGSVSIVTGELFF
15 TRBJ2-3 - TRBV5-1 TRBD2 TGCGCCAGCAGCTTGGCCGCGGGAGAGGCAGATACGCAGTATTTT CASSLAAGEADTQYF
15 TRBJ1-6 few TRBV5-1 - TGCGCCAGCAGCCCAGCGACTGATTATAATTCACCCCTCCACTTT CASSPATDYNSPLHF
17 TRBJ2-1 - TRBV11-3 - TGTGCCAGCAGCTTAGGGGGTACAGGCCCCCCGTACAATGAGCAGTTCTTC CASSLGGTGPPYNEQFF
19 TRBJ2-3 - TRBV5-1 - TGCGCCAGCAGCCGCACAGGGGGCTCAGCTAGCGGGATCACAGATACGCAGTATTTT CASSRTGGSASGITDTQYF
12 TRBJ2-5 few TRBV10-3 TRBD2 TGTGCCACTAGAAGCGGGAGAGGGGCCCAGTACTTC CATRSGRGAQYF
14 TRBJ1-1 few TRBV12-3/TRBV12-4 - TGTGCCAGCAGTTTTTCAGCGGCTAACACTGAAGCTTTCTTT CASSFSAANTEAFF
12 TRBJ2-7 few TRBV20-1 - TGCAGTGCTAGGCGTCGGGACTACGAGCAGTACTTC CSARRRDYEQYF
13 TRBJ2-7 - TRBV7-9 - TGTGCCAGCAGCTTAGCGGGGGGGCTCGAGCAGTACTTC CASSLAGGLEQYF
15 TRBJ2-1 - TRBV6-1 TRBD2 TGTGCCAGCAGTGAGAGGACTAGCGGGAGTAATGAGCAGTTCTTC CASSERTSGSNEQFF
13 TRBJ2-3 - TRBV15 - TGTGCCACCAGCAGGGAGCTGACAGATACGCAGTATTTT CATSRELTDTQYF
12 TRBJ2-1 - TRBV5-8 - TGTGCCAGCAGCTTGAGGGATATTGAGCAGTTCTTC CASSLRDIEQFF
17 TRBJ2-1 - TRBV14 - TGTGCCAGCAGCCAAGATTACGGCAGTTCCGCCTACAATGAGCAGTTCTTC CASSQDYGSSAYNEQFF
14 TRBJ2-1 few TRBV29-1 TRBD2 TGCAGCGCCATACTAGCGGGACACTCCTATGAGCAGTTCTTC CSAILAGHSYEQFF
13 TRBJ1-2 - TRBV6-5 - TGTGCCAGCACCACCAGGGAAGCCTATGGCTACACCTTC CASTTREAYGYTF
14 TRBJ2-3 - TRBV5-1 - TGCGCCAGCAGCTTCACCCAGACGCCAGATACGCAGTATTTT CASSFTQTPDTQYF
14 TRBJ2-7 few TRBV14 TRBD1 TGTGCCAGCAGCCAGGGACAGGTCACCTACGAGCAGTACTTC CASSQGQVTYEQYF
15 TRBJ1-1 - TRBV18 - TGTGCCAGCTCACCATCCCAGGGTATGAACACTGAAGCTTTCTTT CASSPSQGMNTEAFF
15 TRBJ2-5 few TRBV3-1 TRBD2 TGTGCCAGCAGCCATCGTCTAGCGGGGCAAGAGACCCAGTACTTC CASSHRLAGQETQYF
13 TRBJ2-5 few TRBV20-1 TRBD1 TGCAGTGCTAGGTGGACAGGGCGAGAGACCCAGTACTTC CSARWTGRETQYF
20 TRBJ2-1 - TRBV6-2/TRBV6-3 TRBD2 TGTGCCAGCAGCCCATTCAATTCAGCGGGGCGGCGGTCATCGTCCAATGAGCAGTTCTTC CASSPFNSAGRRSSSNEQFF
17 TRBJ2-5 - TRBV7-2 - TGTGCCAGCAGCAGGCCCTTCCTAGTCAGGGAGAAGGGTGAGCAGTACTTC CASSRPFLVREKGEQYF
18 TRBJ2-3 - TRBV12-3/TRBV12-4 - TGTGCCAGCAGTCCCGACCATTTCGACAGTCGGTTTTCAGATACGCAGTATTTT CASSPDHFDSRFSDTQYF
14 TRBJ1-2 - TRBV20-1 TRBD1 TGCAGTGCTAGGACAGGGGGCGATGTCTATGGCTACACCTTC CSARTGGDVYGYTF
12 TRBJ2-7 - TRBV7-9 - TGTGCCAGCAGCGGCGGGCTGGAGGAGCAGTACTTC CASSGGLEEQYF